This T cell receptor beta chain was found in a study of T cell repertoires in cytomegalovirus infection. General study findings and limits: In two of eight donors, the top clonotype was HLA-C-restricted CMV-specific.

In germline, CDR1 is DFQATT, CDR2 SNEGSKA (reference sequence). V was clipped by 3 bases and J by 6 bases, with 18 bases between them. The CDR3 spans 14 residues. TCRdb processed the reads anew with MiXCR; each CDR3 protein has one entry. The table has around 180,000 distinct CDR3 sequences, roughly 19% seen once. This clonotype was recorded a few times. Its antigen is currently unknown. This TCR came from a human donor in good health (CMV status not recorded). Some clones in this sample may be carry-over from other donors' samples. Material: PBMCs. This chain connects TRBV20-1 to TRBJ2-7; D gene uncertain. CDR3 bases: TGCAGTGCTAGTCGGCAGGAGATGATCACCGAGCAGTACTTC. This gives the protein CSASRQEMITEQYF.